A selection of T cell receptor beta chains follows, all from one sample in a study of vaccination and CD4 T cells after COVID-19. These receptors lack a known antigen. TCRdb ran MiXCR on the PCR reads and lists one entry per CDR3 protein. There are some 13,000 distinct CDR3 sequences in the sample; approximately 50% occur only once, and 15% to 20% lies in the top ten. The sample comprised CD4+ T cells from blood, cultured in vitro. These receptors originate from a human donor who had recovered from COVID-19. CDR3s include the opening cysteine and the closing phenylalanine or tryptophan. D genes are given only for firm matches. Rows give clone size only sometimes, using once, few, many, or a class for an expanded clone.

abundance,j_gene,v_gene,d_gene,CDR3nt,CDR3aa
once,TRBJ1-2,TRBV20-1,.,TGCAGTGCTAGGAACAGGCGTGGCTACACCTTC,CSARNRRGYTF
.,TRBJ1-5,TRBV9,.,TGTGCCAGCAGCACCCAAGGGGCTCAGCCCCAGCATTTT,CASSTQGAQPQHF
.,TRBJ2-1,TRBV20-1,TRBD2,TGCAGTGCTAGAGATCATATTCGGGGGGATCAATTCTTC,CSARDHIRGDQFF
few,TRBJ2-7,TRBV5-1,TRBD1,TGCGCCAGCAGCTTGGATATAACAGGGGTGGGTGAGCAGTACTTC,CASSLDITGVGEQYF
.,TRBJ2-5,TRBV7-2,.,TGTGCCAGCAGCTTAAGAGGGGGACGGGGACAAGAGACCCAGTACTTC,CASSLRGGRGQETQYF
.,TRBJ1-5,TRBV28,TRBD1,TGTGCCAGCAGTGGGACAGGGGGAAATCAGCCCCAGCATTTT,CASSGTGGNQPQHF
.,TRBJ1-1,TRBV30,.,TGTGCCTCGAGGATGGGGTTCGGCACTGAAGCTTTCTTT,CASRMGFGTEAFF
.,TRBJ2-5,TRBV7-2,TRBD2,TGTGCCAGCAGCTCTAGCGGGAGGGCTCAAGAGACCCAGTACTTC,CASSSSGRAQETQYF
few,TRBJ2-7,TRBV7-9,.,TGTGCCAGCAGCTCACCGGGACACATCTACGAGCAGTACTTC,CASSSPGHIYEQYF
.,TRBJ2-2,TRBV5-1,TRBD2,TGCGCCAGCAGCTTGGAGGCGGGAGTTCGGGGCGGGGAGCTGTTTTTT,CASSLEAGVRGGELFF
.,TRBJ2-3,TRBV19,TRBD1,TGTGCCAGTAGTAGGGGACAGGGGGCTGGTACGCAGTATTTT,CASSRGQGAGTQYF
.,TRBJ1-1,TRBV20-1,.,TGCAGTGCCCGGACAGAGGGGATCACTGAAGCTTTCTTT,CSARTEGITEAFF
.,TRBJ1-1,TRBV27,TRBD1,TGTGCCAGCGCCGGGACAGCGCGAAGAGCTTTCTTT,CASAGTARRAFF
.,TRBJ1-6,TRBV6-5,.,TGTGCCAGCAGTTACTCGAAGCCGGGGGACTATAATTCACCCCTCCACTTT,CASSYSKPGDYNSPLHF
.,TRBJ1-2,TRBV11-2,.,TGTGCCAGCAGCTCCCTCGGGACCGCTTACGGCTACACCTTC,CASSSLGTAYGYTF
.,TRBJ1-5,TRBV6-2/TRBV6-3,.,TGTGCCAGCAAAGAGGGGGTCTGGGCTGGCAATCAGCCCCAGCATTTT,CASKEGVWAGNQPQHF
.,TRBJ1-1,TRBV27,.,TGTGCCAGCAGCACCCCGACGGGGAACACTGAAGCTTTCTTT,CASSTPTGNTEAFF
few,TRBJ1-5,TRBV15,TRBD1,TGTGCCACCAGCAGAGGACAGGGGGCGAGTCAGCCCCAGCATTTT,CATSRGQGASQPQHF
.,TRBJ1-2,TRBV2,.,TGTGCCAGAGGTCCCGCTAACTATGGCTACACCTTC,CARGPANYGYTF
.,TRBJ1-6,TRBV12-3/TRBV12-4,.,TGTGCCAGCAGCTTCGGGATTCGGGGGGATTCACCCCTCCACTTT,CASSFGIRGDSPLHF
few,TRBJ1-1,TRBV30,.,TGTGCCTGGAGCCCAGGCGGGTCCCTGAACACTGAAGCTTTCTTT,CAWSPGGSLNTEAFF
.,TRBJ1-1,TRBV12-3/TRBV12-4,.,TGTGCCAGCAGTTTCTCCGGGACAGAAGCTTTCTTT,CASSFSGTEAFF
.,TRBJ1-1,TRBV5-1,TRBD1,TGCGCCAGCAGCCGGGGACAGGGAGGGACTGAAGCTTTCTTT,CASSRGQGGTEAFF